This T cell receptor beta chain came from a study of T cells after yellow fever vaccination. This clonotype was counted ten times or more. The germline gives CDR1 SGHDT, CDR2 YYEEEE. V shed 3 bases and J shed 2 bases, with 18 bases lying between them. The CDR3 loop spans 16 amino acids. TCRdb processed the 5' RACE reads anew with MiXCR; each CDR3 protein has one entry. The table lists nearly 30,000 distinct CDR3 sequences, around 5% of them singletons. This receptor was identified in a man aged 25-45 years who received the YFV17D yellow fever vaccine. The chain employs TRBV5-6 and TRBJ2-7; perhaps TRBD1 as D (6 bases). The sequences come from CD8+ T cells sorted from PBMCs, collected 10 days after the yellow fever booster vaccination. CDR3 protein: CASSSEGGWIPYEQYF. For the CDR3, the DNA is TGTGCCAGCAGCTCCGAAGGGGGTTGGATTCCCTACGAGCAGTACTTC.